Described below is a single T cell receptor (beta chain) sequence and its context. The sample originates from a study of control samples from healthy donors and cancer patients. The CDR3 contains 13 residues. CDR1 SGHTA and CDR2 FQGNSA come from the germline V gene. V lost 6 bases and J lost 5; bases outside the gene matches: 7. This table comes from immunoSEQ multiplex PCR, and its TCRdb copy is limited to in-frame clones, with some not included. Of 130,000 or so clones in the sample, approximately 87% are singletons; the top ten hold about 3%. The origin of this receptor is a man aged 55 to 70 in good health. The source material was blood. The rearrangement joins TRBV7-2 to TRBJ2-7; 7 positions match TRBD1. The CDR3 region is CASRRTGGHEQYF. Written as DNA, the CDR3 is TGTGCCAGCAGACGGACAGGAGGTCACGAGCAGTACTTC.